This T cell receptor beta chain appears in the sequencing data of a study of T cell responses to AZD1222 COVID-19 vaccine (dated by TCRdb to about 2021). Study-level background: AZD1222 recipients with second doses at about 4 weeks or about 12 weeks were pooled, because spike-specific TCR depth and breadth did not differ between schedules. Trial participants were enrolled by age into 18-55, 56-69 and 70-plus year subgroups, with roughly 160, 29 and 62 TCR-sequenced participants respectively. A total of approximately 240 trial participants underwent TCR sequencing, of whom around 200 received two doses of AZD1222 and some 26 received two doses of the MenACWY control vaccine. Summary of the overall study and its limitations: CD4 TCRs associated with the vaccine covered the entire spike protein, and the dominant responses were in regions 160-218 and 743-854. After two AZD1222 doses, both the breadth and the depth of spike-specific TCRs were significantly higher than at day 0 and than in MenACWY recipients. Reportedly, almost half of the unique spike-specific TCRs recognized epitopes lying outside the regions that are mutated in the B.1.351 and B.1.1.7 variants. Because no day 14 peak-response samples were available, the repertoires could be characterized only after the peak T cell response. Conclusions about previously exposed vaccinees are limited, since just five or six AZD1222 recipients were seropositive for SARS-CoV-2 at baseline. In the small 56-69-year group, the increase in depth fell short of significance, most likely because of low power. Most participants were white British and females outnumbered males, and the authors suggested that clonal diversity may have been underestimated.

V sheds 1 base and J sheds 0 bases, leaving 20 bases between their ends. From the cysteine through the phenylalanine, the CDR3 covers 18 amino acids. Only CDR3 DNA remains: 54 bases, in frame from the first base. From the germline V gene (reference sequence), CDR1 is GTSNPN and CDR2 is SVGIG. The CDR3 regions of human TCRbeta chains were subjected to immunosequencing. The paper's processing steps were these. Repertoire TCRs were matched against a reference library of SARS-CoV-2-specific TCRs generated with the MIRA antigen-specificity platform. Breadth was defined as the fraction of unique TCRs that were SARS-CoV-2-associated, and depth was defined as the fraction of total T cells that were SARS-CoV-2-associated. Using the MIRA data, every spike-specific TCR was mapped to the spike region that the TCR reacted to and assigned to either a CD4 or a CD8 class. Log10-transformed breadth and depth values were compared by one-way ANOVA with Sidak's multiple comparisons tests. TCRdb limited this immuneACCESS table to in-frame rearrangements with V and J called. A share of clones is missing; checked studies link under half to unresolved V genes, and the rest is unexplained. V and J calls and clone size are given by that table; D and trimming were obtained from the DNA. In this sample the table shows around 97,000 clones, around 90% of which occur a single time. The ten largest clones take up more than 4.5% of the sample.

Details on this clone: Its cognate antigen has yet to be identified. Base qualities were left out, and no much larger clone turns up one base away.

The label giving this sample's time point can be read as: baseline before first vaccination. The vaccinee samples were drawn from two UK trials, COV001 and COV002, one of which was a single-blind randomized controlled phase 2/3 trial testing AZD1222 (ChAdOx1 nCoV-19) in healthy adults. Trial participant PBMC samples were collected at day 0 and day 28 after the second dose for TCRbeta chain sequencing. The sequence came from an adult in good health. Specimen: peripheral blood, collected on day 0 of AZD1222 vaccination. This sequence uses TRBV30 and TRBJ2-3; a confident D gene designation cannot be given. The CDR3: CAWSGGGLPKSSTDTQYF. The bases read TGTGCCTGGAGTGGTGGCGGATTACCTAAATCTAGCACAGATACGCAGTATTTT.